The rows below give T cell receptor beta chains drawn from one sample of a study of T cell repertoires in cytomegalovirus infection. These TCRs' antigens remain unknown. In TCRdb, the reads were re-called with MiXCR into one record per CDR3 protein. The data show roughly 350,000 distinct CDR3 sequences, roughly a third seen once. Material: cultured PBMCs, obtained from culture after CMV antigen stimulation. These receptors all stem from a human donor in good health (CMV status not recorded). Some clones in this sample may be carry-over from other donors' samples. Each CDR3 is given with its conserved first and last residue. D genes are given only for firm matches. Clone size is stated in some rows and not others, as once, few, many or a class when expanded.

d_call j_call clone_size v_call cdr3_nt cdr3_aa
. TRBJ1-1 few TRBV11-2 TGTGCCAGCAGCTTAGGTACGGGACACGGGGATGAAGCTTTCTTT CASSLGTGHGDEAFF
. TRBJ1-5 . TRBV7-4 TGTGCCAGCAGCTTAGGAGGATCGGGGTGGCCCCAGCATTTT CASSLGGSGWPQHF
. TRBJ1-6 . TRBV19 TGTGCCAGTAGTACGTCCCGGGACGGTAATTCACCCCTCCACTTT CASSTSRDGNSPLHF
. TRBJ2-7 . TRBV7-4 TGTGCCAGCAGCCCCACTACAGATTACGAGCAGTACTTC CASSPTTDYEQYF
TRBD2 TRBJ2-3 few TRBV14 TGTGCCAGCAGCCAACTAGCGGGAGTGCCAGATACGCAGTATTTT CASSQLAGVPDTQYF
. TRBJ1-2 . TRBV20-1 TGCAGTGCTAGAGATAACAGGGCCCTCGGCTATGGCTACACCTTC CSARDNRALGYGYTF
TRBD2 TRBJ2-5 . TRBV29-1 TGCAGCGTTGCCCGAGCCGGGGGGGAGACCCAGTACTTC CSVARAGGETQYF
TRBD2 TRBJ2-2 . TRBV20-1 TGCAGTGCTAGAGATGGCGGAGCGGGAGGGCCCTCTGAAGGCACCGGGGAGCTGTTTTTT CSARDGGAGGPSEGTGELFF
. TRBJ2-1 few TRBV7-2 TGTGCCAGCACCCCTGGGCTAGTAGAGAATGAGCAGTTCTTC CASTPGLVENEQFF
. TRBJ1-1 . TRBV28 TGTGCCAGCAGTTTGGCCAGGCTTGAAGCTTTCTTT CASSLARLEAFF
. TRBJ2-3 . TRBV20-1 TGCAGTGCCAAGCGGGTCACAGATACGCAGTATTTT CSAKRVTDTQYF
. TRBJ2-1 few TRBV6-1 TGTGCCAGCAGTTCCCCGGGGGCTAGCGGCGAGACCATAGCGTTCTTC CASSSPGASGETIAFF
TRBD1 TRBJ1-2 . TRBV7-9 TGTGCCAGCAGCTACGGACAGGGGGCAGTGTATGGCTACACCTTC CASSYGQGAVYGYTF
TRBD2 TRBJ2-5 few TRBV7-2 TGTGCCAGCAGAGTAGCGGGAGTAGAGACCCAGTACTTC CASRVAGVETQYF
. TRBJ2-5 many TRBV7-2 TGTGCCAGCAGCTTAGTATCCATTCAAGAGACCCAGTACTTC CASSLVSIQETQYF
. TRBJ2-7 . TRBV6-2/TRBV6-3 TGTGCCAGCCACAGTTTCTACGAGCAGTACTTC CASHSFYEQYF
. TRBJ2-7 . TRBV6-5 TGTGCCAGCAGTTACTCGATCGGGAGCGAGCAGTACTTC CASSYSIGSEQYF
. TRBJ1-4 . TRBV7-2 TGTGCCAGCAGCCAAAATTTGGCGAATGAAAAACTGTTTTTT CASSQNLANEKLFF
. TRBJ2-7 . TRBV5-1 TGCGCCAGCAGCTTGACCGTCGTATCCTACGAGCAGTACTTC CASSLTVVSYEQYF
. TRBJ2-5 . TRBV6-2/TRBV6-3 TGTGCCAGCGGAAGGAGAGCCGAAGAGACCCAGTACTTC CASGRRAEETQYF
. TRBJ2-3 . TRBV10-3 TGTGCCATCAGTGAGGTCACAGATACGCAGTATTTT CAISEVTDTQYF
. TRBJ2-1 many TRBV5-6 TGTGCCAGCAGCTTGGACTTAAGCTCCTACAATGAGCAGTTCTTC CASSLDLSSYNEQFF
TRBD2 TRBJ2-5 . TRBV20-1 TGCAGTGCTAGAGCGCCGGGACTACCTCTGACCCAGTACTTC CSARAPGLPLTQYF
. TRBJ2-4 . TRBV7-2 TGTGCCAGCAGCTCCGACAGAGACATTCAGTACTTC CASSSDRDIQYF
TRBD2 TRBJ2-1 few TRBV5-4 TGTGCCAGCAGCTTGGGTTGGGCGGGAGCCTACAATGAGCAGTTCTTC CASSLGWAGAYNEQFF
TRBD2 TRBJ2-3 . TRBV11-2 TGTGCCAGCAGCCCCCGACTAGCGGGAGGTACGGCAGATACGCAGTATTTT CASSPRLAGGTADTQYF
. TRBJ1-5 few TRBV30 TGTGCCTGGGCCGGGACATATAATCAGCCCCAGCATTTT CAWAGTYNQPQHF
. TRBJ2-5 . TRBV6-2/TRBV6-3 TGTGCCAGCAGTTACTCGGGAGGAGAGACCCAGTACTTC CASSYSGGETQYF
TRBD1 TRBJ2-7 . TRBV7-2 TGTGCCAGCAGCTTCCGGGACAGGACTCTTAGCGAGCAGTACTTC CASSFRDRTLSEQYF
TRBD1 TRBJ2-7 many TRBV7-2 TGTGCCAGCAGCTTAGCATCCGGGACAGGCTCTTTCGAGCAGTACTTC CASSLASGTGSFEQYF
TRBD1 TRBJ1-6 . TRBV12-3/TRBV12-4 TGTGCCAGCAGCCCTGGGGCGACAGGGATCTCACCCCTCCACTTT CASSPGATGISPLHF
TRBD2 TRBJ2-5 . TRBV7-9 TGTGCCAGCAGCCCCGGGACTAGTAAAGAGACCCAGTACTTC CASSPGTSKETQYF
. TRBJ2-1 . TRBV7-2 TGTGCCAGCAGTCCACACGGATCCTCCTACAATGAGCAGTTCTTC CASSPHGSSYNEQFF
. TRBJ1-1 . TRBV4-1 TGCGCCAGCAGCCCGGGTATTGAAGCTTTCTTT CASSPGIEAFF
TRBD1 TRBJ2-1 few TRBV4-1 TGCGCCAGCAGCCAACCAACGACAGGGGGACTTATGAGGAATGAGCAGTTCTTC CASSQPTTGGLMRNEQFF
. TRBJ1-5 . TRBV5-5 TGTGCCAGCAGCTTGGGTGCAGGGATCGCCAATCAGCCCCAGCATTTT CASSLGAGIANQPQHF
TRBD2 TRBJ2-1 many TRBV7-2 TGTGCCAGCAGCTGGGCGGGGGATGAGCAGTTCTTC CASSWAGDEQFF